This record concerns one T cell receptor (beta chain) sequence. The data were taken from a study of blood T cell repertoires in COVID-19. Across the whole study: Samples representing acute and convalescent COVID-19 were sourced from the United States, Italy and Spain. Sources were T cells, B-cell-depleted T cells, or PBMCs; the material itself was cDNA or gDNA.

Per the original data handling: Estimates of nucleated cell counts were drawn from the amplification of reference gene primers. Here immunoSEQ multiplex PCR was the method, and the copy in TCRdb shows in-frame clones only, minus some. From that table come the V and J calls and clone size; the DNA was used to work out D and trimming. The sample includes 200,000 to 250,000 clones, roughly 80% of them seen just once. The CDR3 runs 13 residues. J was trimmed by 5 bases and V by 5 bases; bases with no gene match: 7. CDR1 and CDR2 (germline): SQVTM, ANQGSEA. The chain has TRBV29-1 and TRBJ2-7; TRBD2 matches 9 bases. This receptor was taken from a woman aged 18-35 years with acute or convalescent COVID-19. Sequencing used peripheral blood. The CDR3 reads CSVKAAGGDEQYF. The CDR3 region has the DNA TGCAGCGTTAAAGCAGCGGGAGGCGACGAGCAGTACTTC.